What follows describes a single T cell receptor beta chain. The data are from a study of blood T cell repertoires in COVID-19. Turning to the study itself: Both acute and convalescent COVID-19 samples were obtained from the United States, Italy and Spain. The cDNA or gDNA used as material had been derived from T cells, B-cell-depleted T cells, or PBMCs.

CDR3 length: 13 amino acids. The junction had 3 bases not matched to a gene; V was cut back by 0 bases and J by 6 bases. CDR1 GTSNPN and CDR2 SVGIG come from the germline V gene (reference sequence). Original analysis: Nucleated cell number was recorded as an estimate derived from reference gene primer amplification. Clones were read by immunoSEQ multiplex PCR, and TCRdb kept only the in-frame ones, dropping some. That table gives V, J and clone size, and the DNA gave D and trimming. The sample has over 250,000 clones; roughly nine tenths are singletons. Source material: peripheral blood. This sequence originates from a man aged 45-65 years with acute or convalescent COVID-19. This chain connects TRBV30 to TRBJ1-2; 8 bases fit TRBD1. In nucleotides, the CDR3 is TGTGCCTGGAGTGTCCAGGGGGCGAATGGCTACACCTTC. Protein sequence: CAWSVQGANGYTF.